Listed here are 10 T cell receptor beta chains from one sample, sequenced in a study of T cells in Graves' hyperthyroidism and ophthalmopathy. The investigators amplified TCR beta CDR3 regions from RNA transcripts. First-round RT-PCR of the TCR CDR3 relied on the HTBI primer set. MiXCR was run by TCRdb on the multiplex PCR reads, yielding one entry per CDR3 protein. The table lists hundreds of thousands of distinct CDR3 sequences, roughly 14% of them singletons. The material sequenced was blood. Receptors were obtained from a woman aged 45-65 years with Graves' ophthalmopathy.

This chain connects TRBV5-4 to TRBJ2-5; D tentatively reads TRBD1 or TRBD2 (5 bases each). The CDR3 contains 14 residues. V lost 4 bases and J 2 bases, leaving 12 bases between the germline ends. Germline CDR1 SGHNT, CDR2 YYREEE (reference sequence). The CDR3 nucleotides are TGTGCCAGCAGCCTAGGGACGAAGCAAGAGACCCAGTACTTC. It is translated as CASSLGTKQETQYF.

With respect to this clonotype: This clone may be a read error of a much larger clone one base away. The rearrangement uses TRBV28 and TRBJ2-5; D is unresolved. Trimming took 4 bases from V and 5 from J, leaving 8 bases between them. This CDR3 region has 12 residues. Germline V gene lookup returns CDR1 MDHEN and CDR2 SYDVKM. The CDR3 loop is CASSSIWETQYF. The CDR3 DNA follows: TGTGCCAGCAGTTCTATATGGGAGACCCAGTACTTC.

In this sample, this clonotype turned up many times. The chain has TRBV20-1 and TRBJ2-5; TRBD2 is a possible D gene (5 bases). V was pared by 0 bases and J by 1 base, with 12 bases between. Germline CDR1 DFQATT, CDR2 SNEGSKA (reference sequence). The CDR3 contains 15 residues. CDR3 sequence: CSARDPRTFQETQYF. The DNA for the CDR3 is TGCAGTGCTAGAGATCCCCGGACTTTCCAAGAGACCCAGTACTTC.

J is TRBJ2-2 and V is TRBV30, with D maybe TRBD1 (5 bases). The CDR3 has 14 amino acids. Germline CDR1 reads GTSNPN; CDR2 reads SVGIG (reference sequence). Trimming left V 0 bases short and J 6 bases short, with 11 bases between. The CDR3 nucleotides read TGTGCCTGGAGTGTAATCTGGGGCCCCGGGGAGCTGTTTTTT. Translated, it gives CAWSVIWGPGELFF.

This clonotype appeared many times. The genes are TRBV7-9 and TRBJ2-7; D not resolved. The CDR3 totals 12 residues. V was clipped by 1 base and J by 7 bases, with 8 bases between them. Germline V CDR1 and CDR2: SEHNR, FQNEAQ (reference sequence). In DNA form, the CDR3 reads TGTGCCAGCAGCTTAGAGTCGAGGGAGCAGTACTTC. Encoded protein: CASSLESREQYF.

This clonotype has only a few counts. The chain has TRBV14 and TRBJ2-7; D perhaps matches TRBD1 (7 bases). This CDR3 has 15 amino acids. V was cut by 4 bases and J by 7 bases, with 20 bases left in between. Germline V gene lookup returns CDR1 SGHDN and CDR2 FVKESK. The CDR3 sequence: CASSPTTGRSREQYF. CDR3 nucleotide sequence: TGTGCCAGCAGCCCAACGACAGGGAGGTCGAGGGAGCAGTACTTC.

This clonotype has ten or more counts. The V call is TRBV5-1, the J call TRBJ2-1; no clear D gene. V gave up 4 bases and J gave up 6 bases, with 11 bases separating them. This CDR3 comprises 13 residues. Per germline, CDR1 SGHRS and CDR2 YFSETQ. Written as DNA, the CDR3 is TGCGCCAGCAGCATCCCCCCGGGCAATGAGCAGTTCTTC. Protein sequence: CASSIPPGNEQFF.

The rearrangement links TRBV4-3 to TRBJ1-1; a weak D match, TRBD1 (6 bases). Between the trimmed V and J ends, which lost 5 bases and 1 base, there was a span of 14 bases. CDR1 LGHNA and CDR2 YSLEER come from the germline V gene. This CDR3 comprises 15 residues. As DNA, the CDR3 is TGCGCCAGCAGCTCTCGTTCGACAGGGAACACTGAAGCTTTCTTT. Encoded protein: CASSSRSTGNTEAFF.

This clonotype was observed many times. V gene TRBV3-2 combines with J gene TRBJ2-1; the table assigns TRBD2, which was not confirmed against the DNA. TRBV3-2 is shown as a pseudogene. The CDR3 is made up of 17 amino acids. CDR3 sequence (DNA): TGTGCCAGCAGCCAAGATCTGACTAGCGCTATCTACAATGAGCAGTTCTTC. This codes for CASSQDLTSAIYNEQFF.

This clonotype showed up just a few times. The chain recombines TRBV4-3 with TRBJ1-3; weak D call: TRBD1 (5 bases). Germline-derived CDR1 and CDR2 are LGHNA and YSLEER. This CDR3 is 15 amino acids long. With 4 bases removed from V and 9 bases from J, the gap between germline ends came to 19 bases. The CDR3 DNA reads as TGCGCCAGCAGCCGACCGGGAGCAGGGTATTCCACCATATATTTT. It is translated as CASSRPGAGYSTIYF.